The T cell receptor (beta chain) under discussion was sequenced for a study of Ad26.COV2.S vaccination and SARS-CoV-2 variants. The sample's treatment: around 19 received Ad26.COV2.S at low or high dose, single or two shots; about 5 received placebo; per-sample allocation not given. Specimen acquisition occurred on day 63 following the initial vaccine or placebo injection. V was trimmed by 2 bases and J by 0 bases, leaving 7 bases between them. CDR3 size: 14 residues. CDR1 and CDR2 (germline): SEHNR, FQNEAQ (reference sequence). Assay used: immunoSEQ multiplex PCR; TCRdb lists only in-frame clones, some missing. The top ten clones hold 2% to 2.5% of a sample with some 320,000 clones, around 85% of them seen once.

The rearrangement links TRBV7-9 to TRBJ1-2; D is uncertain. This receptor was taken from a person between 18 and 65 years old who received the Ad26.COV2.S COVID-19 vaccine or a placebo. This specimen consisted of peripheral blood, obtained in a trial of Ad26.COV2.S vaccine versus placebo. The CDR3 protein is CASSLITPNYGYTF. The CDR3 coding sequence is TGTGCCAGCAGCTTAATTACCCCTAACTATGGCTACACCTTC.